This T cell receptor beta chain was found in a study of blood T cell repertoires in COVID-19. Across the study: Spain, Italy and the United States supplied samples that represented acute and convalescent COVID-19. T cells, B-cell-depleted T cells, or PBMCs provided the cDNA or gDNA that served as material.

Assignment of participants to cohorts was predicated upon participant-reported clinical history. A COVID-19 case was met by exposed participants within 2 weeks before study entry. TCRdb keeps only in-frame clones here, not all; method: immunoSEQ multiplex PCR. The table has some 300,000 clones, roughly 89% seen once. CDR1 and CDR2 (germline): LNHDA, SQIVND (reference sequence). The ends were cut back, 8 bases at V and 1 base at J, with 12 bases in the middle. The CDR3 is 14 amino acids. The chain employs TRBV19 and TRBJ1-3, with D possibly TRBD1 on 6 matching bases. This clonotype was obtained from a woman aged 50 to 60 who had been exposed to COVID-19. The sequenced sample consisted of PBMCs or T cells enriched from blood (not recorded which). The CDR3 DNA is TGTGCCAGTTTACAACAGGGATCTGGAAACACCATATATTTT. Translated, it gives CASLQQGSGNTIYF. Full variable domain (remainder filled in from reference TRBV19 and TRBJ1-3): DGGITQSPKYLFRKEGQNVTLSCEQNLNHDAMYWYRQDPGQGLRLIYYSQIVNDFQKGDIAEGYSVSREKKESFPLTVTSAQKNPTAFYLCASLQQGSGNTIYFGEGSWLTVV.